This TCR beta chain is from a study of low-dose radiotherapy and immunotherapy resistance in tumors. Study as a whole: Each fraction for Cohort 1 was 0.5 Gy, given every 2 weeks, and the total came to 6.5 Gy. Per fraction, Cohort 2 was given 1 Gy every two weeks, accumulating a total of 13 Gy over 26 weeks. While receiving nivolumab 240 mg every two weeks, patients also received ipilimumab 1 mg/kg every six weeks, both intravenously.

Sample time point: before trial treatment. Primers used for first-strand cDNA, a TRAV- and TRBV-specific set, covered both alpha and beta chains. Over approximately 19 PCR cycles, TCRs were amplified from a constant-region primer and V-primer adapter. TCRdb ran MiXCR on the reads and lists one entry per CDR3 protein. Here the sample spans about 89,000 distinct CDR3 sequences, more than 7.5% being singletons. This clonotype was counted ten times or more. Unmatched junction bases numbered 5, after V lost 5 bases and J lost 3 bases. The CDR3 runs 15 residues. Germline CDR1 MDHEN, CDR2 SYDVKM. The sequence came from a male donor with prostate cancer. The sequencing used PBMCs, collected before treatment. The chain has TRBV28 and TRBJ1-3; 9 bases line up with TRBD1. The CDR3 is CASSTTGGFGNTIYF. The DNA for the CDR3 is TGTGCCAGCAGTACAACAGGGGGCTTTGGAAACACCATATATTTT. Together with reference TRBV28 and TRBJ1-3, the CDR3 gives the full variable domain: DVKVTQSSRYLVKRTGEKVFLECVQDMDHENMFWYRQDPGLGLRLIYFSYDVKMKEKGDIPEGYSVSREKKERFSLILESASTNQTSMYLCASSTTGGFGNTIYFGEGSWLTVV.